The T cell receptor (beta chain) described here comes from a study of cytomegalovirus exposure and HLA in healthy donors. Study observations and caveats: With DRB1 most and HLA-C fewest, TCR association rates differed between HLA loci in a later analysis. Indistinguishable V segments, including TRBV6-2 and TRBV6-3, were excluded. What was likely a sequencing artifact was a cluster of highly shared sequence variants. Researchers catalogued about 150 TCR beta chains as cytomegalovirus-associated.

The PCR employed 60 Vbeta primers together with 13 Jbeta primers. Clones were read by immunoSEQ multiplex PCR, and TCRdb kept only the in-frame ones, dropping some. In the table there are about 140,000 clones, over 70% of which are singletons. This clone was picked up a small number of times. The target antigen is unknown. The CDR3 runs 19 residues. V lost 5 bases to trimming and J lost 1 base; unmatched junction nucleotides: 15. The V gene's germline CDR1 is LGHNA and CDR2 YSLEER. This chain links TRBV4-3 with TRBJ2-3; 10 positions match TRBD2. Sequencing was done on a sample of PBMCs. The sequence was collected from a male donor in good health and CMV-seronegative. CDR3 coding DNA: TGCGCCAGCAGCTTTCAGATAGCGGGAGGCCCGGGGGGCACAGATACGCAGTATTTT. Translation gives CASSFQIAGGPGGTDTQYF.